The clone carrying this TCR beta chain was picked up one time. Its antigen is not identified. The sample belongs to a study of cytomegalovirus exposure and HLA in healthy donors. Study findings and constraints: When a later analysis compared HLA-associated TCR beta chains with equally common others, the HLA-associated chains turned out to be more clonally expanded and to have lower generation probabilities. V segments that were indistinguishable, TRBV6-2 and TRBV6-3 among them, were omitted from analysis.

The PCR made use of 60 Vbeta and 13 Jbeta primers. Assay: immunoSEQ multiplex PCR; the TCRdb copy retains only in-frame clones and omits some. The table lists over 100,000 clones, approximately 80% of them singletons. Germline CDR1 is SGHDN and CDR2 is FVKESK. V shed 5 bases and J shed 3 bases, with 14 bases lying between them. This CDR3 is built from 14 residues. The receptor was isolated from a woman younger than 45 in good health and CMV-seronegative. The sequencing input was PBMCs. This chain connects TRBV14 to TRBJ2-7; a possible D gene is TRBD1 (6 bases). The CDR3 sequence is CASSSQGLGYEQYF. The DNA of the CDR3 is TGTGCCAGCAGCAGTCAGGGGCTGGGCTACGAGCAGTACTTC.